The 20 T cell receptor beta chains below were found in one sample sequenced in a study of blood T cells in healthy people across ages. Sample-barcoded 5' priming and a J-beta primer mix drove a second PCR of 7 to 11 cycles. MiXCR was run by TCRdb on the 5' RACE reads, yielding one entry per CDR3 protein. The data hold approximately 2,000,000 distinct CDR3 sequences, with around 40% observed a single time. The sample taken for sequencing was blood. These receptors came from a human donor in good health.

This chain uses TRBV7-2 with TRBJ2-4; a weak D match, TRBD2 (5 bases). V was shortened by 5 bases and J by 13 bases, with 27 bases between the two germline ends. This CDR3 is 16 amino acids long. The germline V gene encodes CDR1 SGHTA and CDR2 FQGNSA. This CDR3 is CASSPREGNTFNEQYF. As DNA, the CDR3 is TGTGCCAGCAGCCCGCGTGAGGGTAACACCTTCAATGAGCAGTACTTC.

The V call is TRBV4-1, the J call TRBJ2-4; possible D gene TRBD1, 6 bases. This CDR3 has 15 residues. Trimming shortened V by 0 bases and J by 13 bases, and 19 bases separated the two germline ends. Germline values: CDR1 MGHRA, CDR2 YSYEKL. The CDR3 sequence is CASSQDSTGPLSQYF. DNA of the CDR3: TGCGCCAGCAGCCAAGATTCGACAGGCCCTCTTAGCCAGTACTTC.

The V call is TRBV10-3, the J call TRBJ2-7; D is unclear. Germline CDR1 reads ENHRY; CDR2 reads SYGVKD. This CDR3 comprises 13 residues. Trimming took off 4 bases at V and 3 bases at J, with 10 bases between the two ends. CDR3: CAISGNSGYEQYF. The CDR3 DNA sequence: TGTGCCATCAGTGGGAACTCGGGCTACGAGCAGTACTTC.

This clonotype was picked up many times. J is TRBJ2-7 and V is TRBV7-9, with D maybe TRBD1 (6 bases). The germline CDR1 and CDR2 sequences are SEHNR and FQNEAQ (reference sequence). Trimming shortened V by 1 base and J by 2 bases, and 6 bases separated the two germline ends. The CDR3 sequence is 13 residues long. CDR3 in amino acids: CASSLGGPYEQYF. The CDR3 nucleotides read TGTGCCAGCAGCTTAGGGGGGCCCTACGAGCAGTACTTC. The full variable domain, in which reference TRBV7-9 and TRBJ2-7 provide the parts outside the CDR3, is DTGVSQNPRHKITKRGQNVTFRCDPISEHNRLYWYRQTLGQGPEFLTYFQNEAQLEKSRLLSDRFSAERPKGSFSTLEIQRTEQGDSAMYLCASSLGGPYEQYFGPGTRLTVT.

The V gene is TRBV7-2, the J gene TRBJ2-1, with TRBD2 matching over 11 bases. V dropped 3 bases and J dropped 0; count of bases not matched to a gene: 13. Germline loops: CDR1 SGHTA, CDR2 FQGNSA. This CDR3 spans 20 amino acids. CDR3 protein: CASSFFMTSGVPSSYNEQFF. CDR3 coding DNA: TGTGCCAGCAGCTTCTTTATGACTAGCGGGGTTCCGAGCTCCTACAATGAGCAGTTCTTC. Based on the CDR3 plus reference TRBV7-2 and TRBJ2-1, the full variable domain is GAGVSQSPSNKVTEKGKDVELRCDPISGHTALYWYRQSLGQGLEFLIYFQGNSAPDKSGLPSDRFSAERTGGSVSTLTIQRTQQEDSAVYLCASSFFMTSGVPSSYNEQFFGPGTRLTVL.

The rearrangement links TRBV9 to TRBJ2-5; TRBD2 agrees at 8 bases. V shed 0 bases and J 2 bases; nucleotides not matched to a gene: 9. The CDR3 contains 17 residues. The germline V gene has CDR1 SGDLS and CDR2 YYNGEE. In DNA, the CDR3 is TGTGCCAGCAGCGTAGACGGGGGGGCTCCTTCTCAAGAGACCCAGTACTTC. Its protein is CASSVDGGAPSQETQYF.

The chain has TRBV7-2 and TRBJ1-2, with D perhaps TRBD1 (6 bases). V dropped 2 bases and J dropped 5 bases, with 15 bases sitting between them. This CDR3 comprises 15 residues. The germline gives CDR1 SGHTA, CDR2 FQGNSA. CDR3 loop: CASSLRQGLGYGYTF. CDR3 nucleotides: TGTGCCAGCAGCTTACGCCAGGGGCTTGGATATGGCTACACCTTC.

With regard to this clonotype: Compared with germline, one end of the junction differs, possibly owing to a read error. This chain joins TRBV7-3 and TRBJ1-2, with TRBD1 matching over 9 bases. CDR1 and CDR2 (germline): SGHTA, FQGTGA. The CDR3 covers 13 residues. The CDR3 region has the DNA TGTGCCGGCAGCATCACAGGGGGCCAAGGCTACACCTTC. Translation: CAGSITGGQGYTF.

This clonotype was detected many times. This rearrangement joins TRBV29-1 to TRBJ1-2; tentatively, D is TRBD1 (5 bases). Between the trimmed V and J ends, which lost 4 bases and 0 bases, there was a span of 9 bases. This CDR3 region has 13 residues. Looked up from germline, CDR1 is SQVTM and CDR2 is ANQGSEA. This CDR3 reads CSVGGRSNYGYTF. The CDR3 nucleotides are TGCAGCGTTGGGGGCAGATCTAACTATGGCTACACCTTC.

This clonotype was counted only a few times. At one of its ends the junction is not consistent with the germline gene, which may arise from a read error. The V and J genes are TRBV28 and TRBJ2-5, with 10 bases identical to TRBD1. The end of the DNA fits TRBJ2-7 better, so the J call may be wrong. The germline CDR1 and CDR2 sequences are MDHEN and SYDVKM. CDR3 size: 17 residues. CDR3: CTSNALNPRTGGYEQYF. In nucleotides, the CDR3 is TGTACCAGCAACGCCCTTAACCCGAGGACAGGGGGGTACGAGCAGTACTTC.

The V and J genes are TRBV5-4 and TRBJ2-1; 13 nucleotides match TRBD2. Germline CDR1 is SGHNT and CDR2 is YYREEE (reference sequence). Germline trimming cut 3 bases from V and 9 bases from J; bases unmatched to any gene: 9. CDR3 length: 16 amino acids. The CDR3 nucleotides are TGTGCCAGCAGCTCGGGCGTACTAGCGGGGGGGCGTGAGCAGTTCTTC. Amino acids: CASSSGVLAGGREQFF.

The V gene is TRBV7-8, the J gene TRBJ1-4, with D maybe TRBD1 (6 bases). This CDR3 region has 16 residues. V was shortened by 3 bases and J by 5 bases, with 16 bases between the two germline ends. CDR1 is SGHVS, CDR2 FQNEAQ, per germline. Here the CDR3 DNA reads TGTGCCAGCAGCTTTGTTACTGGACAGATGAATGAAAAACTGTTTTTT. It is translated as CASSFVTGQMNEKLFF.

J is TRBJ2-5 and V is TRBV28; 8 bases fit TRBD1. This CDR3 is 15 amino acids long. Germline V gene lookup returns CDR1 MDHEN and CDR2 SYDVKM. J lost 5 bases, V lost 5 bases, and 10 bases had no gene match. The CDR3 DNA reads TGTGCCAGCAGTGCCAACAGGGGGACGGGGGAGACCCAGTACTTC. This gives the protein CASSANRGTGETQYF. The whole variable domain, filled in from reference TRBV28 and TRBJ2-5, reads DVKVTQSSRYLVKRTGEKVFLECVQDMDHENMFWYRQDPGLGLRLIYFSYDVKMKEKGDIPEGYSVSREKKERFSLILESASTNQTSMYLCASSANRGTGETQYFGPGTRLLVL.

The rearrangement uses TRBV29-1 and TRBJ1-1; D not resolved. V was pared by 6 bases and J by 0 bases, with 11 bases between. This CDR3 spans 13 amino acids. From germline, CDR1 is SQVTM and CDR2 ANQGSEA. The chain's CDR3 is CSVLDTLNTEAFF. The CDR3 DNA reads TGCAGCGTACTCGACACTCTGAACACTGAAGCTTTCTTT.

J is TRBJ1-4 and V is TRBV20-1; unclear D gene. CDR1 is DFQATT and CDR2 is SNEGSKA in the germline V gene (reference sequence). The germline V and J ends were trimmed by 3 bases and 6 bases, with 14 bases remaining between them. The CDR3 is made up of 14 amino acids. The CDR3 spells CSASLPRGDEKLFF. In DNA, the CDR3 is TGCAGTGCTAGTCTCCCCCGCGGGGATGAAAAACTGTTTTTT.

The chain uses TRBV4-1 and TRBJ2-5, with a possible D match to TRBD2 (6 bases). CDR1 MGHRA and CDR2 YSYEKL come from the germline V gene. Trimming cost V 1 base and J 6 bases, with 12 bases left between them. CDR3 length: 14 amino acids. The CDR3 bases are TGCGCCAGCAGCCAAGCGTGGGACTCGCAGACCCAGTACTTC. Translated, it gives CASSQAWDSQTQYF.

The chain combines TRBV27 with TRBJ2-7; D is possibly TRBD1 (8 bases). Trimming took 7 bases from V and 3 from J, leaving 19 bases between them. The CDR3 consists of 15 residues. Germline lookup yields CDR1 MNHEY and CDR2 SMNVEV (reference sequence). The CDR3 spells CASTMRGTGFYEQYF. The CDR3, as DNA: TGTGCCAGCACCATGCGGGGGACAGGATTCTACGAGCAGTACTTC.

This rearrangement joins TRBV4-3 to TRBJ2-3, with a tentative D call TRBD1 (5 bases). Looked up from germline, CDR1 is LGHNA and CDR2 is YSLEER. V was cut by 1 base and J by 10 bases, with 12 bases left in between. CDR3 length: 13 amino acids. CDR3 region: CASSQGQGYAQYF. The CDR3 bases are TGCGCCAGCAGCCAAGGGCAGGGTTATGCGCAGTATTTT.

This clonotype was seen more than once but under ten times. The chain recombines TRBV5-1 with TRBJ2-5; D possibly corresponds to TRBD2 (6 bases). With 2 bases removed from V and 11 bases from J, the gap between germline ends came to 13 bases. The CDR3 contains 12 residues. Per germline, CDR1 SGHRS and CDR2 YFSETQ. CDR3 sequence: CASSFDWGEQYF. In nucleotides, the CDR3 is TGCGCCAGCAGCTTTGACTGGGGGGAGCAGTACTTC. Variable domain in full (rest from reference TRBV5-1 and TRBJ2-5): KAGVTQTPRYLIKTRGQQVTLSCSPISGHRSVSWYQQTPGQGLQFLFEYFSETQRNKGNFPGRFSGRQFSNSRSEMNVSTLELGDSALYLCASSFDWGEQYFGPGTRLLVL.

The rearrangement links TRBV7-6 to TRBJ2-5, with 9 nucleotides matching TRBD2. This CDR3 comprises 16 residues. CDR1 SGHVS and CDR2 FNYEAQ come from the germline V gene. Trimming cost V 0 bases and J 6 bases; bases outside gene matches: 8. Written as DNA, the CDR3 is TGTGCCAGCAGCTTAGCGGGTAGCGGGGGATCGAAGACCCAGTACTTC. It is translated as CASSLAGSGGSKTQYF. The full variable domain, with the rest looked up from reference TRBV7-6 and TRBJ2-5, is GAGVSQSPRYKVTKRGQDVALRCDPISGHVSLYWYRQALGQGPEFLTYFNYEAQQDKSGLPNDRFSAERPEGSISTLTIQRTEQRDSAMYRCASSLAGSGGSKTQYFGPGTRLLVL.